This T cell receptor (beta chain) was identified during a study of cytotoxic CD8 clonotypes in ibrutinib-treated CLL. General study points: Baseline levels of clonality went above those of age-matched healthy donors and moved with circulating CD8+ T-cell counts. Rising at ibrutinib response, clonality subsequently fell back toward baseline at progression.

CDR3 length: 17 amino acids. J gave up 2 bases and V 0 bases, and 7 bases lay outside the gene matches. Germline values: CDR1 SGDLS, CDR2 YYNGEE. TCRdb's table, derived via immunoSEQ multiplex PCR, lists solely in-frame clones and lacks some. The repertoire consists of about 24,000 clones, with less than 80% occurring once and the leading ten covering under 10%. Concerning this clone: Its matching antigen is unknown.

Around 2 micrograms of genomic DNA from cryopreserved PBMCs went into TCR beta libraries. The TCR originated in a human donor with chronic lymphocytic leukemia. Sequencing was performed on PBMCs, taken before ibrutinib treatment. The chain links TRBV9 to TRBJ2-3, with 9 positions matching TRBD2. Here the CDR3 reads CASSVVASGTLTDTQYF. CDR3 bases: TGTGCCAGCAGCGTAGTGGCTAGCGGGACCCTCACAGATACGCAGTATTTT.